This TCR beta chain was retrieved from a study of blood T cell repertoires in COVID-19 (dated by TCRdb to about 2020). Turning to the overall study: Samples covering the acute and convalescent phases of COVID-19 were provided by collaborators in the United States, Italy and Spain. The repertoires were made available in a free public database intended to serve as a resource for research on the immune response to SARS-CoV-2. Where available, HLA class I and class II types were taken from metadata supplied by the sample provider and were not determined by assay-based typing. The dataset comprised deeply sampled blood TCRbeta repertoires from subjects exposed to, actively infected with, or recovered from COVID-19. The sample metadata nearly always contained a de-identified subject ID, COVID-19 status, age in years and sex. The samples were drawn from the first 160 participants of the ongoing ImmuneRACE study and from over 950 subjects provided by 6 global collaborators. The prospective study material was composed of cDNA or gDNA derived from T cells, B-cell-depleted T cells, or PBMCs. Study-wide findings and limitations: The quantity of clinical and demographic metadata differed by source and by participant and was supplied without curation.

Germline trimming amounts to 5 bases on V and 4 bases on J, with 3 as the count of junction bases outside the gene matches. CDR1 and CDR2 were assigned from the germline V gene (reference sequence) as GTSNPN and SVGIG. Including cysteine and phenylalanine, the CDR3 has 12 amino acids. The retained sequence is limited to the CDR3, 36 bases, with the frame set at the first base. In the prospective study, participants were roughly 18 to 95 years old, resided in around 25 geographic areas of the United States, and were enrolled through a virtual design. To assign participants to cohorts, the prospective study relied on clinical history that participants themselves reported in a screening survey and a study questionnaire. For ImmuneRACE Cohort 3, a participant was defined as recovered based on two consecutive negative NP/OP PCR tests, clearance by a healthcare professional, or resolution of symptoms. In the prospective study, mobile phlebotomists collected whole blood, serum and a nasopharyngeal or oropharyngeal swab from each participant. Participants in the prospective study had the option to provide additional blood draws and questionnaires over a roughly 2-month period. Prospective study blood samples were shipped either frozen or at room temperature before DNA extraction.

Of note for this clone: The target of this receptor is not known. It has no much larger one-base neighbor in the sample; base qualities were not kept.

The immunoSEQ Assay, a bias-controlled multiplex PCR, was used to amplify TCRbeta CDR3 regions from genomic DNA. The authors' pipeline ran thus. The number of nucleated cells in each sample was estimated from the amplification of reference gene primers within the assay. Sequence reads were collapsed and filtered to measure the absolute abundance of every unique TCRbeta CDR3 rearrangement. Productive Simpson clonality was computed per sample as the square root of Simpson's diversity index over productive rearrangements. Imported from immuneACCESS, the table was reduced by TCRdb to in-frame sequences with V and J called. These copies leave out some clones; in studies compared against another copy, an unresolved V gene accounts for under half, and the cause of the remainder is not known. Clonal size and the V and J genes are those of that table, whereas D and trimming came from the DNA. The sample records more than 300,000 clones, about nine tenths of which are singletons. Roughly a tenth of the sample goes to the ten largest clones.

The source material was PBMCs or T cells enriched from blood (not recorded which). This receptor was obtained from a woman in her late teens or twenties who had recovered from COVID-19. The sequence links TRBV30 to TRBJ2-3, with 7 bases matching TRBD2. The nucleotide sequence reads TGTGCCTGGGAGCGGGGCCCAGATACGCAGTATTTT. Translation gives CAWERGPDTQYF. The CDR3 plus the reference TRBV30 and TRBJ2-3 genes for the other parts give the full variable domain: SQTIHQWPATLVQPVGSPLSLECTVEGTSNPNLYWYRQAAGRGLQLLFYSVGIGQISSEVPQNLSASRPQDRQFILSSKKLLLSDSGFYLCAWERGPDTQYFGPGTRLTVL.